The entry below gives a single T cell receptor beta chain sequence along with its context. Its antigen is not identified. Arm-PCR of CDR3 regions and iRepertoire HTBI primers were the basis on which TCR beta libraries were built. One entry per CDR3 protein, called by TCRdb with MiXCR from the multiplex PCR reads. Of some 220,000 distinct CDR3 sequences in the sample, around 19% were seen once. The length of the CDR3 is 16 residues. CDR1 is MNHNS and CDR2 is SASEGT in the germline V gene. V lost 1 base, J lost 2 bases, and 5 bases stayed unmatched. The sample is drawn from a study of regulatory T cells in long-lasting Graves disease. Time point specified: newly diagnosed GD, antithyroid drugs for less than 3 months. Generation of the TCR library employed RNA extracted from PBMCs. Whole-study results and caveats: Persistent disease preferred TRBV28, TRBJ1-2 and TRBJ2-5.

These data also featured in a second study, about T cells in Graves' hyperthyroidism and ophthalmopathy.

The TCR was taken from a woman in her twenties or thirties with Graves disease. This chain uses TRBV6-1 with TRBJ2-7; TRBD2 matches at 10 bases. The sequencing here drew on peripheral blood mononuclear cells (PBMCs), taken at new diagnosis, from a patient treated with antithyroid drugs. CDR3 sequence reads: CASSEGTSGIPYEQYF. The CDR3 nucleotides read TGTGCCAGCAGTGAAGGGACTAGCGGCATTCCCTACGAGCAGTACTTC.